This T cell receptor (beta chain) was sequenced in a study of cytomegalovirus exposure and HLA in healthy donors. The study ran its PCR with 60 Vbeta and 13 Jbeta primers. Profiled with immunoSEQ multiplex PCR; TCRdb holds only in-frame clones, not every one. This sample has hundreds of thousands of clones, with 85% found just once. This CDR3 comprises 15 residues. Trimming took 0 bases from V and 4 from J; bases not matched to a gene: 2. CDR1 is SGHNT and CDR2 is YYREEE in the germline V gene (reference sequence). The table lists this clone with a count of one. The specimen sequenced was PBMCs. This TCR was recovered from a girl aged 2 to 10 in good health and CMV-seronegative. The chain uses TRBV5-4 and TRBJ2-1, with 9 nucleotides matching TRBD2. The CDR3 reads CASSLAAGGYNEQFF. CDR3 DNA: TGTGCCAGCAGCTTGGCCGCGGGAGGGTACAATGAGCAGTTCTTC. Full variable domain (missing parts from reference TRBV5-4 and TRBJ2-1): ETGVTQSPTHLIKTRGQQVTLRCSSQSGHNTVSWYQQALGQGPQFIFQYYREEENGRGNFPPRFSGLQFPNYSSELNVNALELDDSALYLCASSLAAGGYNEQFFGPGTRLTVL.